These T cell receptor beta chains were read from a single sample in a study of blood T cell repertoires in COVID-19. Measured with immunoSEQ multiplex PCR; TCRdb has only the in-frame clones, and not every one. The sample shows some 290,000 clones, roughly 87% of them seen only once. The specimen sequenced was peripheral blood. Source of these receptors: a woman aged 45-65 years who had recovered from COVID-19. The CDR3 runs from the conserved cysteine through the conserved F or W. A D gene is named only where the DNA matches it firmly. Part of the rows lack a size; the others show once, few, many or a class for expanded clones.

cdr3_nt: TGTGCCAGGTCCTCGGGGACAGCGAACACTGAAGCTTTCTTT; cdr3_aa: CARSSGTANTEAFF; j_call: TRBJ1-1; v_call: TRBV19; d_call: TRBD1; clone_size: -
cdr3_nt: TGTGCCTGGAGTTTGACTAGCACAGATACGCAGTATTTT; cdr3_aa: CAWSLTSTDTQYF; j_call: TRBJ2-3; v_call: TRBV30; d_call: -; clone_size: -
cdr3_nt: TGTGCCAGCAGCGTCGACACCTACAATGAGCAGTTCTTC; cdr3_aa: CASSVDTYNEQFF; j_call: TRBJ2-1; v_call: TRBV9; d_call: -; clone_size: -
cdr3_nt: TGCGCCAGCAGCCAAGGCGGACAGTGGTTTAATGAAAAACTGTTTTTT; cdr3_aa: CASSQGGQWFNEKLFF; j_call: TRBJ1-4; v_call: TRBV4-3; d_call: -; clone_size: -
cdr3_nt: TGTGCCAGCAGCCCGGGGGTAACCTCAGATACGCAGTATTTT; cdr3_aa: CASSPGVTSDTQYF; j_call: TRBJ2-3; v_call: TRBV27; d_call: -; clone_size: -
cdr3_nt: TGTGCCACCAGCAGAGATGGGGCCTCTGGGGCCAACGTCCTGACTTTC; cdr3_aa: CATSRDGASGANVLTF; j_call: TRBJ2-6; v_call: TRBV15; d_call: -; clone_size: -
cdr3_nt: TGTGCCAGCAGTGAACTCAGAGGGACAGGGATCGACGAGCAGTACTTC; cdr3_aa: CASSELRGTGIDEQYF; j_call: TRBJ2-7; v_call: TRBV6-1; d_call: TRBD1; clone_size: few
cdr3_nt: TGTGCCAGCAGCCCACAACAGGGGGTTGACACTGAAGCTTTCTTT; cdr3_aa: CASSPQQGVDTEAFF; j_call: TRBJ1-1; v_call: TRBV7-2; d_call: TRBD1; clone_size: -
cdr3_nt: TGCGCCAGCAGCTGGGACATCACAGATACGCAGTATTTT; cdr3_aa: CASSWDITDTQYF; j_call: TRBJ2-3; v_call: TRBV5-1; d_call: -; clone_size: -
cdr3_nt: TGTGCCATCAGTGAAGAGGACACCATATATTTT; cdr3_aa: CAISEEDTIYF; j_call: TRBJ1-3; v_call: TRBV10-3; d_call: -; clone_size: -
cdr3_nt: TGTGCCAGCAGTCCGGACTCATCCCAATACAATGAGCAGTTCTTC; cdr3_aa: CASSPDSSQYNEQFF; j_call: TRBJ2-1; v_call: TRBV27; d_call: -; clone_size: few
cdr3_nt: TGTGCCAGCAGCCCCGGACAGAGCTTCTATGGCTACACCTTC; cdr3_aa: CASSPGQSFYGYTF; j_call: TRBJ1-2; v_call: TRBV4-2; d_call: -; clone_size: -
cdr3_nt: TGTGCCAGCAGCTTAATCGCAGGGCTGGGCTACACCTTC; cdr3_aa: CASSLIAGLGYTF; j_call: TRBJ1-2; v_call: TRBV7-2; d_call: -; clone_size: -
cdr3_nt: TGTGCCAGCAGCCCACAGGGAAACACCGGGGAGCTGTTTTTT; cdr3_aa: CASSPQGNTGELFF; j_call: TRBJ2-2; v_call: TRBV7-2; d_call: -; clone_size: -
cdr3_nt: TGTGCCATCAGTGACCGGCAGGGGAGCTATGGCTACACCTTC; cdr3_aa: CAISDRQGSYGYTF; j_call: TRBJ1-2; v_call: TRBV10-3; d_call: -; clone_size: -
cdr3_nt: TGTGCCAGCAGCGCAGTCAACTATGGCTACACCTTC; cdr3_aa: CASSAVNYGYTF; j_call: TRBJ1-2; v_call: TRBV25-1; d_call: -; clone_size: -
cdr3_nt: TGTGCCAGCAGTATCTTTAGCGGGGGCTCCTACAATGAGCAGTTCTTC; cdr3_aa: CASSIFSGGSYNEQFF; j_call: TRBJ2-1; v_call: TRBV28; d_call: TRBD2; clone_size: once
cdr3_nt: TGTGCCAGCAGCTTTAGGACTAGCGGGACCGGGGAGCTGTTTTTT; cdr3_aa: CASSFRTSGTGELFF; j_call: TRBJ2-2; v_call: TRBV7-2; d_call: TRBD2; clone_size: -
cdr3_nt: TGTGCCAGCAGACTCCAGGGGAATCTCAACACTGAAGCTTTCTTT; cdr3_aa: CASRLQGNLNTEAFF; j_call: TRBJ1-1; v_call: TRBV5-8; d_call: -; clone_size: -
cdr3_nt: TGTGCCAGCAGCTCTCTCGACATCCCAATCAACAATGAGCAGTTCTTC; cdr3_aa: CASSSLDIPINNEQFF; j_call: TRBJ2-1; v_call: TRBV7-9; d_call: -; clone_size: -
cdr3_nt: TGTGCCAGCAGTGAAGGAACGCGGGGAGCGATCAAACTGTTTTTT; cdr3_aa: CASSEGTRGAIKLFF; j_call: TRBJ1-4; v_call: TRBV2; d_call: -; clone_size: -
cdr3_nt: TGTGCCAGCAGGGCCTGGGGCGGGGGCCCTTGGTCTAGCACAGATACGCAGTATTTT; cdr3_aa: CASRAWGGGPWSSTDTQYF; j_call: TRBJ2-3; v_call: TRBV27; d_call: -; clone_size: -
cdr3_nt: TGTGCCAGCAGTCGAACCCCCGCGGGAAATGAAAAACTGTTTTTT; cdr3_aa: CASSRTPAGNEKLFF; j_call: TRBJ1-4; v_call: TRBV27; d_call: -; clone_size: -
cdr3_nt: TGTGCCAGCAGCTACCGGACAGGGGGTATCACTGAAGCTTTCTTT; cdr3_aa: CASSYRTGGITEAFF; j_call: TRBJ1-1; v_call: TRBV7-9; d_call: TRBD1; clone_size: -
cdr3_nt: TGTGCCAGCACAGGGTCTAATGAAAAACTGTTTTTT; cdr3_aa: CASTGSNEKLFF; j_call: TRBJ1-4; v_call: TRBV28; d_call: -; clone_size: -
cdr3_nt: TGTGCCAGCAGTGATGGACAGTCTAATGAAAAACTGTTTTTT; cdr3_aa: CASSDGQSNEKLFF; j_call: TRBJ1-4; v_call: TRBV2; d_call: -; clone_size: -
cdr3_nt: TGTGCCTGGAGTGTCGCTACCGGCACTGAAGCTTTCTTT; cdr3_aa: CAWSVATGTEAFF; j_call: TRBJ1-1; v_call: TRBV30; d_call: -; clone_size: -
cdr3_nt: TGTGCCAGCAGTCGTTTAGACGGGACCCAGCATTTT; cdr3_aa: CASSRLDGTQHF; j_call: TRBJ1-5; v_call: TRBV7-9; d_call: -; clone_size: -
cdr3_nt: TGTGCCAGCAGTGAATATAAGTCCAGGGGGCGGAATACGCAGTATTTT; cdr3_aa: CASSEYKSRGRNTQYF; j_call: TRBJ2-3; v_call: TRBV25-1; d_call: TRBD1; clone_size: -
cdr3_nt: TGTGCCAGCAGCTTCGGACAGGGTTCGTACTATGGCTACACCTTC; cdr3_aa: CASSFGQGSYYGYTF; j_call: TRBJ1-2; v_call: TRBV5-4; d_call: TRBD1; clone_size: -
cdr3_nt: TGTGCCAGCAGCCTAGGACTAGCGGGGGGGTTCGACATCGGGACCCAGTACTTC; cdr3_aa: CASSLGLAGGFDIGTQYF; j_call: TRBJ2-5; v_call: TRBV7-6; d_call: TRBD2; clone_size: -
cdr3_nt: TGTGCCAGCCCCCGGACAGGGGAGAACACTGAAGCTTTCTTT; cdr3_aa: CASPRTGENTEAFF; j_call: TRBJ1-1; v_call: TRBV18; d_call: TRBD1; clone_size: once
cdr3_nt: TGCGCCAGCAGCCAAGACCTCTGGTCTAGCGATTACAATGAGCAGTTCTTC; cdr3_aa: CASSQDLWSSDYNEQFF; j_call: TRBJ2-1; v_call: TRBV4-1; d_call: -; clone_size: -
cdr3_nt: TGCAGTGCTAGGTCTCTAGAAGGCCAGTACTTC; cdr3_aa: CSARSLEGQYF; j_call: TRBJ2-5; v_call: TRBV20-1; d_call: -; clone_size: -
cdr3_nt: TGTGCCAGCAGCGCCGGGACAGGACCTAGCACAGATACGCAGTATTTT; cdr3_aa: CASSAGTGPSTDTQYF; j_call: TRBJ2-3; v_call: TRBV9; d_call: TRBD1; clone_size: -
cdr3_nt: TGTGCCACCGAACGGGACAGGGGCAACATGGGTGGCTACACCTTC; cdr3_aa: CATERDRGNMGGYTF; j_call: TRBJ1-2; v_call: TRBV7-9; d_call: TRBD1; clone_size: -
cdr3_nt: TGCAGCGTTGAGGGGGGGTCCCAGAGCTCCTACAATGAGCAGTTCTTC; cdr3_aa: CSVEGGSQSSYNEQFF; j_call: TRBJ2-1; v_call: TRBV29-1; d_call: TRBD2; clone_size: -
cdr3_nt: TGTGCCAGCAGCCACGGACGAAACGCAGGGAGGGGGGCTCATAGCAATCAGCCCCAGCATTTT; cdr3_aa: CASSHGRNAGRGAHSNQPQHF; j_call: TRBJ1-5; v_call: TRBV28; d_call: -; clone_size: -
cdr3_nt: TGCGCCAGCAGCCTCGGACAGGGTAGGTGGAACACTGAAGCTTTCTTT; cdr3_aa: CASSLGQGRWNTEAFF; j_call: TRBJ1-1; v_call: TRBV4-3; d_call: TRBD1; clone_size: -
cdr3_nt: TGTGCCAGCGCACCTAGCTCTGGAAACACCATATATTTT; cdr3_aa: CASAPSSGNTIYF; j_call: TRBJ1-3; v_call: TRBV3-1/TRBV3-2; d_call: -; clone_size: -
cdr3_nt: TGTGCCTGGAGTGCGACTGGGCGGGAAGATACGCAGTATTTT; cdr3_aa: CAWSATGREDTQYF; j_call: TRBJ2-3; v_call: TRBV30; d_call: -; clone_size: -
cdr3_nt: TGTGCCACCAGTGCACAGGGTGAGACCCAGTACTTC; cdr3_aa: CATSAQGETQYF; j_call: TRBJ2-5; v_call: TRBV24-1; d_call: -; clone_size: -
cdr3_nt: TGCGCCAGCAGCTTGGAGACAGTTAACACTGAAGCTTTCTTT; cdr3_aa: CASSLETVNTEAFF; j_call: TRBJ1-1; v_call: TRBV5-1; d_call: -; clone_size: -
cdr3_nt: TGTGCCTGGAAAGACGGGGTTGGCTATGGCTACACCTTC; cdr3_aa: CAWKDGVGYGYTF; j_call: TRBJ1-2; v_call: TRBV30; d_call: -; clone_size: -
cdr3_nt: TGTGCCAGCAGCCCGGGCAGGGTATCCACCGGGGAGCTGTTTTTT; cdr3_aa: CASSPGRVSTGELFF; j_call: TRBJ2-2; v_call: TRBV27; d_call: -; clone_size: -
cdr3_nt: TGTGCCAGCAGTTTGAGGATCGGGACAGCTAACTATGGCTACACCTTC; cdr3_aa: CASSLRIGTANYGYTF; j_call: TRBJ1-2; v_call: TRBV28; d_call: TRBD1; clone_size: -
cdr3_nt: TGTGCCAGCTCCCATCCCCAATCACCCCTCCACTTT; cdr3_aa: CASSHPQSPLHF; j_call: TRBJ1-6; v_call: TRBV6-5; d_call: -; clone_size: once
cdr3_nt: TGTGCCAGCAGGGGACAGAGAAACTATGGCTACACCTTC; cdr3_aa: CASRGQRNYGYTF; j_call: TRBJ1-2; v_call: TRBV6-5; d_call: TRBD1; clone_size: once
cdr3_nt: TGTGCCAGCAGCTTGGGAGGGCGAGTAGATACGCAGTATTTT; cdr3_aa: CASSLGGRVDTQYF; j_call: TRBJ2-3; v_call: TRBV5-4; d_call: -; clone_size: -
cdr3_nt: TGTGCCAGCAGCGTCAGTGGGGACACACGATCACCCCTCCACTTT; cdr3_aa: CASSVSGDTRSPLHF; j_call: TRBJ1-6; v_call: TRBV9; d_call: -; clone_size: once
cdr3_nt: TGTGCCAGCAGCTTCCCGCTCGGGACAGATAATTCACCCCTCCACTTT; cdr3_aa: CASSFPLGTDNSPLHF; j_call: TRBJ1-6; v_call: TRBV7-2; d_call: TRBD1; clone_size: -
cdr3_nt: TGTGCCAGCAGATTACAGGGGAATTCACCCCTCCACTTT; cdr3_aa: CASRLQGNSPLHF; j_call: TRBJ1-6; v_call: TRBV6-5; d_call: TRBD1; clone_size: -
cdr3_nt: TGCGCCAGCAGCTTGGGTGGCCCTAACTATGGCTACACCTTC; cdr3_aa: CASSLGGPNYGYTF; j_call: TRBJ1-2; v_call: TRBV5-1; d_call: -; clone_size: -
cdr3_nt: TGTGCCAGCAGCTTAGATCTAAGGCAGGCGCAACCTGAAGCTTTCTTT; cdr3_aa: CASSLDLRQAQPEAFF; j_call: TRBJ1-1; v_call: TRBV11-3; d_call: -; clone_size: -
cdr3_nt: TGTGCGAATTTCCCCCGGCAGGGCACCTATGGCTACACCTTC; cdr3_aa: CANFPRQGTYGYTF; j_call: TRBJ1-2; v_call: TRBV3-1/TRBV3-2; d_call: -; clone_size: -